The 26 T cell receptor beta chains below come from one sample, sequenced in a study of patients and donors after allogeneic stem cell transplantation. TCRdb re-derived calls from the RT-PCR reads in MiXCR, one entry per CDR3 protein. The sample lists some 960,000 distinct CDR3 sequences; roughly 18% were seen once. The sequenced sample was blood, either unsorted or a sorted T cell fraction (not recorded which). The receptors stem from a human donor who was either an allogeneic HSCT recipient or a stem cell or donor lymphocyte infusion donor (not recorded which). It is not recorded whose cells these are; they may come from a transplant donor.

This clonotype was seen only a few times. The chain links TRBV5-1 to TRBJ2-7; D ambiguous. V was cut by 0 bases and J by 2 bases, with 12 bases left in between. The CDR3 runs 15 residues. Germline V gives CDR1 SGHRS, CDR2 YFSETQ. The CDR3 region is CASSLEAGQTYEQYF. The DNA of the CDR3 is TGCGCCAGCAGCTTGGAGGCAGGTCAGACCTACGAGCAGTACTTC.

This clonotype was found many times. The chain recombines TRBV12-3 or TRBV12-4 with TRBJ2-5; D tentatively fits TRBD1 or TRBD2 (5 bases each). Deletions cut 5 bases from V and 1 base from J, with 8 bases between. The CDR3 length is 13 residues. Written as DNA, the CDR3 is TGTGCCAGCAGTAGGGGACCCCAAGAGACCCAGTACTTC. Protein sequence: CASSRGPQETQYF.

This clonotype was counted only a few times. CDR3: CASSSNRDGSDEQFF. CDR3 DNA sequence: TGTGCCAGCAGTTCTAACCGGGACGGGTCGGACGAGCAGTTCTTC. The chain uses TRBV12-3 or TRBV12-4 and TRBJ2-1; either TRBD1 or TRBD2 may supply D (5 bases each). The CDR3 extends over 15 amino acids. V dropped 4 bases and J dropped 10 bases, with 20 bases sitting between them.

The chain joins TRBV11-2 to TRBJ2-7; D is possibly TRBD1 or TRBD2 (6 bases each). The CDR3 consists of 16 residues. The V end lost 7 bases, the J end lost 1 base, and 20 bases lay between the germline ends. From germline, CDR1 is SGHAT and CDR2 FQNNGV. The CDR3 sequence: CASTAGPGQESYEQYF. The DNA for the CDR3 is TGTGCCAGCACCGCGGGACCGGGACAAGAATCCTACGAGCAGTACTTC.

This clonotype has just a few counts. The chain carries TRBV7-9 and TRBJ1-1; D might be TRBD1 (6 bases). The ends were cut back, 4 bases at V and 1 base at J, with 13 bases in the middle. Germline CDR1 and CDR2: SEHNR and FQNEAQ (reference sequence). The CDR3 runs to 15 residues. The DNA for the CDR3 is TGTGCCAGCAGCTCCGAACAGGGCCCGAACACTGAAGCTTTCTTT. It translates to CASSSEQGPNTEAFF.

This clonotype showed up just a few times. V usage is TRBV20-1 and J usage is TRBJ2-1, with D uncertain. With 0 bases removed from V and 6 bases from J, the gap between germline ends came to 9 bases. This CDR3 is 13 amino acids long. Germline V lookup: CDR1 DFQATT, CDR2 SNEGSKA (reference sequence). CDR3 sequence (DNA): TGCAGTGCTAGAGATGGTCGCACCAATGAGCAGTTCTTC. It yields the protein CSARDGRTNEQFF.

This clonotype has more than one count but fewer than ten. The gene calls are TRBV12-3 or TRBV12-4 and TRBJ1-1; the D gene is possibly TRBD1 (5 bases). The CDR3 has 13 amino acids. V lost 2 bases, J lost 6 bases, and 10 bases lay in between. The CDR3 sequence is CASSLLVGAEAFF. In nucleotides, the CDR3 is TGTGCCAGCAGTTTACTGGTAGGGGCTGAAGCTTTCTTT.

This clonotype was detected a few times. The chain has TRBV27 and TRBJ2-1, with 8 positions matching TRBD2. Germline V gene data show CDR1 as MNHEY and CDR2 as SMNVEV (reference sequence). Losses at the gene ends were 3 bases for V and 5 bases for J; bases not matched to a gene: 0. There are 13 residues in the CDR3. The CDR3 loop reads CASSLGLDNEQFF. The CDR3 DNA is TGTGCCAGCAGTTTGGGACTAGACAATGAGCAGTTCTTC.

This clonotype was observed many times. The V gene is TRBV12-3 or TRBV12-4, the J gene TRBJ1-2; 9 nucleotides align to TRBD1. Losses at the gene ends were 5 bases for V and 7 bases for J; bases not matched to a gene: 8. The CDR3 consists of 14 residues. CDR3 amino acids: CASSRRDRAAGYTF. CDR3 in DNA: TGTGCCAGCAGTCGACGGGACAGGGCTGCTGGCTACACCTTC.

Written as DNA, the CDR3 is TGTGCCAGCAGTTATCTCCGGGACCGGCTCAACTATGGCTACACCTTC. It specifies CASSYLRDRLNYGYTF. This rearrangement joins TRBV12-3 or TRBV12-4 to TRBJ1-2; tentative D call: TRBD1 (5 bases). CDR3 length: 16 amino acids. Trimming left V 4 bases short and J 2 bases short, with 17 bases between.

This clonotype turned up a few times. The chain combines TRBV11-2 with TRBJ2-1; D is ambiguous. V lost 2 bases to trimming and J lost 0 bases, with 11 bases between them. CDR3 size: 16 residues. CDR1 is SGHAT and CDR2 is FQNNGV in the germline V gene. CDR3 DNA: TGTGCCAGCAGCTTATTCGGGCACGGCTCCTACAATGAGCAGTTCTTC. This codes for CASSLFGHGSYNEQFF.

J is TRBJ1-1 and V is TRBV12-5, with 7 bases aligning to TRBD1. V shed 5 bases, J shed 5 bases, and the junction held 5 bases outside the gene matches. This CDR3 spans 13 amino acids. Germline V gene sequence: CDR1 LGHNT, CDR2 FRNRAP. The CDR3 is CASGPRQGTEAFF. The CDR3 region has the DNA TGTGCTAGTGGTCCTAGACAGGGAACTGAAGCTTTCTTT.

This chain joins TRBV20-1 and TRBJ1-1; possible D gene TRBD1, 5 bases. The germline CDR1 and CDR2 sequences are DFQATT and SNEGSKA (reference sequence). The CDR3 is 13 amino acids. V shed 3 bases and J shed 4 bases, with 12 bases lying between them. The CDR3 DNA reads as TGCAGTGCTAGGAGGGGCGAGGGCACTGAAGCTTTCTTT. Protein sequence: CSARRGEGTEAFF.

This clonotype was observed a few times. The chain recombines TRBV20-1 with TRBJ2-7; 7 bases agree with TRBD2. Germline trimming cut 1 base from V and 3 bases from J; bases unmatched to any gene: 6. The CDR3 is 14 residues long. Germline values: CDR1 DFQATT, CDR2 SNEGSKA (reference sequence). CDR3 nucleotides: TGCAGTGCTAGAGCCTTGGCGGGAGACTACGAGCAGTACTTC. This gives the protein CSARALAGDYEQYF.

V usage is TRBV15 and J usage is TRBJ2-1; 11 bases are a match to TRBD2. The V gene's germline CDR1 is LNHNV and CDR2 YYDKDF (reference sequence). The junction had 10 bases not matched to a gene; V was cut back by 1 base and J by 8 bases. The CDR3 is 17 residues long. The CDR3 here is CATSRGLAGNFGDEQFF. CDR3 nucleotides: TGTGCCACCAGCAGAGGACTAGCGGGAAACTTTGGGGATGAGCAGTTCTTC.

This chain connects TRBV20-1 to TRBJ2-1; possible D gene TRBD2, 5 bases. The germline gives CDR1 DFQATT, CDR2 SNEGSKA (reference sequence). V lost 7 bases to trimming and J lost 4 bases, with 17 bases between them. The CDR3 length is 14 residues. CDR3 DNA sequence: TGCAGTGTCCCAGTGCGAGGGAATTACAATGAGCAGTTCTTC. It translates to CSVPVRGNYNEQFF.

The chain couples TRBV4-2 to TRBJ2-7; 7 positions agree with TRBD1. V shed 2 bases and J 5 bases; nucleotides not matched to a gene: 9. Per germline, CDR1 LGHNA and CDR2 YNFKEQ. This CDR3 has 15 residues. In DNA, the CDR3 is TGTGCCAGCAGCCAAACACGACAGGGAGTCGACGAGCAGTACTTC. Protein sequence: CASSQTRQGVDEQYF.

This chain links TRBV6-5 with TRBJ2-3; possibly TRBD1 for D (6 bases). In germline, CDR1 is MNHEY, CDR2 SVGAGI. V was cut by 2 bases and J by 4 bases, with 13 bases left in between. The length of the CDR3 is 15 residues. The DNA for the CDR3 is TGTGCCAGCAGTTACACAGGGAGTGTTTCAGATACGCAGTATTTT. Its translation is CASSYTGSVSDTQYF.

The sample holds a few counts of this clonotype. The chain has TRBV5-1 and TRBJ2-3, with D unclear. V was cut by 0 bases and J by 2 bases, with 16 bases left in between. This CDR3 has 17 amino acids. Looked up from germline, CDR1 is SGHRS and CDR2 is YFSETQ. The CDR3 is CASSLVMAGKITDTQYF. The DNA for the CDR3 is TGCGCCAGCAGCTTGGTAATGGCAGGCAAAATCACAGATACGCAGTATTTT. The full variable domain, with the rest looked up from reference TRBV5-1 and TRBJ2-3, is KAGVTQTPRYLIKTRGQQVTLSCSPISGHRSVSWYQQTPGQGLQFLFEYFSETQRNKGNFPGRFSGRQFSNSRSEMNVSTLELGDSALYLCASSLVMAGKITDTQYFGPGTRLTVL.

The rearrangement links TRBV12-3 or TRBV12-4 to TRBJ2-1, with TRBD2 matching over 15 bases. The CDR3 has 15 amino acids. Trimming took 1 base from V and 14 from J; bases not matched to a gene: 6. This CDR3 is CASSLVGLAGGKEFF. CDR3 sequence (DNA): TGTGCCAGCAGTTTAGTGGGACTAGCGGGAGGAAAGGAGTTCTTC.

This clonotype was seen a handful of times. The chain has TRBV9 and TRBJ1-2, with D possibly TRBD1 on 5 matching bases. V was shortened by 0 bases and J by 0 bases, with 9 bases between the two germline ends. The CDR3 spans 15 residues. Germline lookup yields CDR1 SGDLS and CDR2 YYNGEE. CDR3 protein: CASSVEQDANYGYTF. As DNA, the CDR3 is TGTGCCAGCAGCGTAGAACAGGATGCTAACTATGGCTACACCTTC.

This chain connects TRBV29-1 to TRBJ2-7; TRBD1 aligns across 9 bases. Trimming removed 6 bases from V and 4 bases from J; junction bases left unmatched: 13. This CDR3 is 15 amino acids long. The V gene's germline CDR1 is SQVTM and CDR2 ANQGSEA. The CDR3 nucleotides read TGCAGCGTGGGCACCGGGACAGGGTCAGTTTACGAGCAGTACTTC. Residues: CSVGTGTGSVYEQYF.

The chain carries TRBV5-1 and TRBJ1-1; no firm D call. V lost 3 bases and J 6 bases, leaving 15 bases between the germline ends. The CDR3 spans 14 residues. From germline, CDR1 is SGHRS and CDR2 YFSETQ. CDR3 bases: TGCGCCAGCAGCTCGGCCGGGTTTCTCCCTGAAGCTTTCTTT. Its protein product is CASSSAGFLPEAFF.

This clonotype was counted only a few times. The chain combines TRBV18 with TRBJ2-7; D may be TRBD1 or TRBD2 (5 bases each). V was trimmed by 2 bases and J by 3 bases, leaving 17 bases between them. Germline V lookup: CDR1 KGHSH, CDR2 LQKENI. This CDR3 contains 16 residues. CDR3 amino acids: CASSPNPGTVNYEQYF. CDR3 sequence (DNA): TGTGCCAGCTCACCAAACCCGGGGACGGTAAACTACGAGCAGTACTTC.

This clonotype was recorded a few times. The rearrangement links TRBV20-1 to TRBJ1-2; D perhaps matches TRBD1 (6 bases). V was pared by 6 bases and J by 7 bases, with 21 bases between. Germline V gene lookup returns CDR1 DFQATT and CDR2 SNEGSKA (reference sequence). CDR3 length equals 14 residues. The CDR3 coding sequence is TGCAGTGCCAATGTCAGGGGACTCGGAAGTGGCTACACCTTC. Amino acids: CSANVRGLGSGYTF.

The chain recombines TRBV5-1 with TRBJ1-5; D is unclear. The germline V gene has CDR1 SGHRS and CDR2 YFSETQ. The germline V and J ends were trimmed by 0 bases and 5 bases, with 12 bases remaining between them. The CDR3 length is 15 residues. This chain's CDR3 is CASSLGTEPYQPQHF. DNA for the CDR3: TGCGCCAGCAGCTTGGGCACAGAGCCCTATCAGCCCCAGCATTTT. Full variable domain (remainder filled in from reference TRBV5-1 and TRBJ1-5): KAGVTQTPRYLIKTRGQQVTLSCSPISGHRSVSWYQQTPGQGLQFLFEYFSETQRNKGNFPGRFSGRQFSNSRSEMNVSTLELGDSALYLCASSLGTEPYQPQHFGDGTRLSIL.